This T cell receptor beta chain stems from a study of T cell clones after liver transplantation. Study-wide findings and caveats: Low donor cell numbers restricted donor-reactive repertoire measurement in two subjects.

This table comes from immunoSEQ multiplex PCR, and its TCRdb copy is limited to in-frame clones, with some not included. The data show under 130,000 clones, with under 90% seen just once and approximately 3% held by the top ten. This clone was seen once. The target antigen is unknown. Sequencing used CD4+ T cells from blood, obtained approximately 43 months after liver transplant. The sequence came from a human patient who received a liver transplant. Some T cells may be graft donor cells.

The CDR3 spells CASSLVGTSGRGEQFF. The CDR3 region has the DNA TGTGCCAGCAGCTTAGTTGGGACTAGCGGGAGAGGAGAGCAGTTCTTC. The chain employs TRBV7-9 and TRBJ2-1; 14 bases are a match to TRBD2. This CDR3 is built from 16 residues. CDR1 SEHNR and CDR2 FQNEAQ come from the germline V gene (reference sequence). Unmatched junction bases numbered 6, after V lost 1 base and J lost 10 bases.